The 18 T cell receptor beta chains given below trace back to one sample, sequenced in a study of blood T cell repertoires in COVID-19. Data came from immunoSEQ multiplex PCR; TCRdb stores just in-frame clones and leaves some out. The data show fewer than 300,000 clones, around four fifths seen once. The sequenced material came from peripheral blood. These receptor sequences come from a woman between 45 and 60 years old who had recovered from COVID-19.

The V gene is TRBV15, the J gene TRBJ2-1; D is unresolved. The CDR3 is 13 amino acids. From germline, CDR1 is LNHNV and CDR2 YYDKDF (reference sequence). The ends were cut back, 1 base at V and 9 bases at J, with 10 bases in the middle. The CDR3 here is CATSRGASSEQFF. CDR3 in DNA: TGTGCCACCAGCAGAGGGGCGTCAAGTGAGCAGTTCTTC.

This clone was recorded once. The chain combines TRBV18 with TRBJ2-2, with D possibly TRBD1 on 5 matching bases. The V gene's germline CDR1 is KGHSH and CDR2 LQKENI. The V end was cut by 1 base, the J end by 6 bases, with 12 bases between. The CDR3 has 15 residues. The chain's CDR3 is CASSPLTVSPGELFF. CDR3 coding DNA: TGTGCCAGCTCACCACTGACAGTGAGCCCCGGGGAGCTGTTTTTT. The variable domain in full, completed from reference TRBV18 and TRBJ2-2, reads NAGVMQNPRHLVRRRGQEARLRCSPMKGHSHVYWYRQLPEEGLKFMVYLQKENIIDESGMPKERFSAEFPKEGPSILRIQQVVRGDSAAYFCASSPLTVSPGELFFGEGSRLTVL.

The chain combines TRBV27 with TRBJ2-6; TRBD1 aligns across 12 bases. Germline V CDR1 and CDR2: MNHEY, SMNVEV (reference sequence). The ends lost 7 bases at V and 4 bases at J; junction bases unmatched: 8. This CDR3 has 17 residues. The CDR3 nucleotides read TGTGCCAGCACCCACCGGGACAGGGGGCCAGGGGCCAACGTCCTGACTTTC. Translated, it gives CASTHRDRGPGANVLTF.

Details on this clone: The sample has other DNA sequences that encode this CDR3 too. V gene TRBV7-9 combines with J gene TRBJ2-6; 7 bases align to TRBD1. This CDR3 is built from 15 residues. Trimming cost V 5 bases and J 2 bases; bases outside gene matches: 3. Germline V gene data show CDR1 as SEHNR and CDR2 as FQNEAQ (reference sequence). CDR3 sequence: CASSLTGAGANVLTF. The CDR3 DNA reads TGTGCCAGCAGCCTTACAGGGGCTGGGGCCAACGTCCTGACTTTC.

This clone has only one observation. DNA for the CDR3: TGTGCCATCAGTGAACAGGGTGGGTTGGGCGAGCAGTACTTC. This codes for CAISEQGGLGEQYF. The chain carries TRBV10-3 and TRBJ2-7; D may be TRBD1 (6 bases). V was pared by 3 bases and J by 6 bases, with 15 bases between. Germline V CDR1 and CDR2: ENHRY, SYGVKD. The CDR3 runs to 14 residues.

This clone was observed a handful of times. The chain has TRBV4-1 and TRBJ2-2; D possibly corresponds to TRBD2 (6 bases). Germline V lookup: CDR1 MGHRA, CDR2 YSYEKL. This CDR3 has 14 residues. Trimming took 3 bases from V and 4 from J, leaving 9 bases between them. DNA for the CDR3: TGCGCCAGCAGCCAGGGGGGTTTCACCGGGGAGCTGTTTTTT. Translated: CASSQGGFTGELFF.

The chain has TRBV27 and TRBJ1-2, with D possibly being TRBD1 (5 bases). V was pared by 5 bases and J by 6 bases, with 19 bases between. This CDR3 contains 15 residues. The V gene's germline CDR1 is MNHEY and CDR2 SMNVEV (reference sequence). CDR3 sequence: CASSPGLLLSNGYTF. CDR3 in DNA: TGTGCCAGCAGTCCAGGGCTTCTGTTATCTAATGGCTACACCTTC.

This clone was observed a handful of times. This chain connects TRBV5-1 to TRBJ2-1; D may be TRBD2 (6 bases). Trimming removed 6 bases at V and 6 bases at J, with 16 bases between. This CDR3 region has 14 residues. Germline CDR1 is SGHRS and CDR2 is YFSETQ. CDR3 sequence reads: CASKTSFSLNEQFF. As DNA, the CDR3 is TGCGCCAGCAAGACTAGTTTCTCCCTCAATGAGCAGTTCTTC.

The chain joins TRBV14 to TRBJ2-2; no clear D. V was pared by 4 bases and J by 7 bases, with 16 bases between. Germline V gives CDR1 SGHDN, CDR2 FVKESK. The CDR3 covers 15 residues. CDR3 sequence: CASSPRRVTGGELFF. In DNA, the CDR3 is TGTGCCAGCAGCCCACGCCGGGTCACCGGCGGGGAGCTGTTTTTT.

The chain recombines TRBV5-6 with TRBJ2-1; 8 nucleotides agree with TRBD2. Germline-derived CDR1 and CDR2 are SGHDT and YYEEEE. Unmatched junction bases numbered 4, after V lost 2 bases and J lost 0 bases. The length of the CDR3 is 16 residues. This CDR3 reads CASSFSAGVSYNEQFF. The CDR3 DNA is TGTGCCAGCAGCTTTTCAGCGGGGGTCTCCTACAATGAGCAGTTCTTC.

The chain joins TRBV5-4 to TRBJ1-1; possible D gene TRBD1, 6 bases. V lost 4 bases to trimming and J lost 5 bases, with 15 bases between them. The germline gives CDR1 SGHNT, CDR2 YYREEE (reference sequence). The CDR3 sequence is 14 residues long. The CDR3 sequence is CASSPRDKGTEAFF. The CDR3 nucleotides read TGTGCCAGCAGCCCCCGGGACAAAGGGACTGAAGCTTTCTTT.

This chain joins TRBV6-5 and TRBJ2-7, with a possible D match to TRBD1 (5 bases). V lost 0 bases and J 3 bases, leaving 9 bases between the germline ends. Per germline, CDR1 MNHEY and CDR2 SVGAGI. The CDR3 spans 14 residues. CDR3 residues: CASSYSPGNYEQYF. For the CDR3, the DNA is TGTGCCAGCAGTTACTCTCCAGGGAACTACGAGCAGTACTTC.

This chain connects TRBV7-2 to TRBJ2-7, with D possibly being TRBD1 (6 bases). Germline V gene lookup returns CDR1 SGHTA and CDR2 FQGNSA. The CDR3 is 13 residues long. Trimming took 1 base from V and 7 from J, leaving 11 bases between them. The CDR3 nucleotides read TGTGCCAGCAGCTTAGACGGACAGCTTGAGCAGTACTTC. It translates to CASSLDGQLEQYF.

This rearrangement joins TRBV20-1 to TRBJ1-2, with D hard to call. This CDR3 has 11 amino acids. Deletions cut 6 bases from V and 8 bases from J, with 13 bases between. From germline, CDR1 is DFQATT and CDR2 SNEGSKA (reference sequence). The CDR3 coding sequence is TGCAGTGCGGGCGAGCCAGGAGGCTACACCTTC. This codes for CSAGEPGGYTF.

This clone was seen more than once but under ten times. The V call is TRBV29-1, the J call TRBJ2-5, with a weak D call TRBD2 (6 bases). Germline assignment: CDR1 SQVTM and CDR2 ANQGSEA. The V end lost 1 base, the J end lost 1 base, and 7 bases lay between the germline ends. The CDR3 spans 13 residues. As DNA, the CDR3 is TGCAGCGTTGAAGGGCGGGGCCAAGAGACCCAGTACTTC. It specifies CSVEGRGQETQYF.

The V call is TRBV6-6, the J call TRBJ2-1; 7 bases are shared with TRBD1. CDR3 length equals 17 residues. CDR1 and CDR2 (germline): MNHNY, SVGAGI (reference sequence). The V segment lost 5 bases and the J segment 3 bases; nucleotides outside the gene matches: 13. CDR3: CASSHQWGRGSYNEQFF. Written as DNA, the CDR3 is TGTGCCAGCAGTCACCAATGGGGCAGGGGGAGCTACAATGAGCAGTTCTTC.

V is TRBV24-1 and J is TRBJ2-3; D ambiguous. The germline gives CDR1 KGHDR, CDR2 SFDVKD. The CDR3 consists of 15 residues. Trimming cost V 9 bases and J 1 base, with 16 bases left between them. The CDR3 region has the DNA TGTGCCACCGGAAATAAGGTAACAGGCACAGATACGCAGTATTTT. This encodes CATGNKVTGTDTQYF.

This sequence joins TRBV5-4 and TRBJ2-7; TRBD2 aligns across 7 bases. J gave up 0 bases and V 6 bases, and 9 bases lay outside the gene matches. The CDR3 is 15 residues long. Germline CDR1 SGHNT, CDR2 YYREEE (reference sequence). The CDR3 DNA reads TGTGCCAGCACCCCCACTCGCGGGAGCTCCTACGAGCAGTACTTC. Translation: CASTPTRGSSYEQYF.